These 22 T cell receptor beta chains were sequenced from one sample in a study of shared clonotypes between healthy human individuals. Assay used: immunoSEQ multiplex PCR; TCRdb lists only in-frame clones, some missing. The sample lists under 1,100,000 clones; around three quarters were seen once. The source material was memory CD4+ T cells from PBMCs. Sample subset: CD45RA-negative fraction. The receptors here all came from a man between 18 and 35 years old in good health. Some clones in this sample may be carry-over from other donors' samples.

V and J are TRBV7-9 and TRBJ2-2; D is ambiguous. The germline gives CDR1 SEHNR, CDR2 FQNEAQ (reference sequence). The ends were cut back, 5 bases at V and 6 bases at J, with 13 bases in the middle. This CDR3 contains 14 residues. In DNA form, the CDR3 reads TGTGCCAGCAGCCCAACCACTATCCCCGGGGAGCTGTTTTTT. Translation gives CASSPTTIPGELFF.

This clone was observed once. V is TRBV30 and J is TRBJ2-1; TRBD2 matches 7 bases. The CDR3 contains 15 residues. From germline, CDR1 is GTSNPN and CDR2 SVGIG (reference sequence). V was pared by 0 bases and J by 3 bases, with 5 bases of the junction left unmatched. The CDR3 DNA follows: TGTGCCTGGAGTGTCGGGGGGACCTTCTACAATGAGCAGTTCTTC. Amino acid sequence: CAWSVGGTFYNEQFF. The full variable domain, rest sourced from reference TRBV30 and TRBJ2-1, is SQTIHQWPATLVQPVGSPLSLECTVEGTSNPNLYWYRQAAGRGLQLLFYSVGIGQISSEVPQNLSASRPQDRQFILSSKKLLLSDSGFYLCAWSVGGTFYNEQFFGPGTRLTVL.

The chain carries TRBV28 and TRBJ1-5; a weak D match, TRBD1 (6 bases). There are 16 residues in the CDR3. Per germline, CDR1 MDHEN and CDR2 SYDVKM. With 2 bases removed from V and 3 bases from J, the gap between germline ends came to 14 bases. For the CDR3, the DNA is TGTGCCAGCAGTTTACCTAGGGGGGGGGACAATCAGCCCCAGCATTTT. It encodes CASSLPRGGDNQPQHF.

This clone was found a few times. The chain carries TRBV6-9 and TRBJ1-5; D is uncertain. The CDR3 is 11 residues long. Germline CDR1 is MNHGY and CDR2 is SVAAGI. V lost 4 bases and J 7 bases, leaving 5 bases between the germline ends. The CDR3: CASSSEQPQHF. DNA of the CDR3: TGTGCCAGCAGTTCGGAGCAGCCCCAGCATTTT.

As for this clone: This specimen includes other DNA sequences encoding the same CDR3. The rearrangement joins TRBV28 to TRBJ1-2; tentatively, D is TRBD1 (5 bases). Trimming pared 6 bases from V and 4 bases from J, leaving 12 bases between. Germline V gene sequence: CDR1 MDHEN, CDR2 SYDVKM. This CDR3 spans 13 amino acids. The CDR3, as DNA: TGTGCCAGCAGCCTGGCAGGGACCTATGGCTACACCTTC. It codes for CASSLAGTYGYTF.

The chain combines TRBV19 with TRBJ2-2; 8 bases are shared with TRBD1. The CDR3 sequence is 17 residues long. Germline lookup yields CDR1 LNHDA and CDR2 SQIVND (reference sequence). V was clipped by 5 bases and J by 2 bases; unmatched bases: 10. This CDR3 is CASSPPITGGNTGELFF. CDR3 nucleotides: TGTGCCAGTAGTCCACCTATAACAGGGGGTAACACCGGGGAGCTGTTTTTT. The complete variable domain, with remaining parts taken from reference TRBV19 and TRBJ2-2, reads DGGITQSPKYLFRKEGQNVTLSCEQNLNHDAMYWYRQDPGQGLRLIYYSQIVNDFQKGDIAEGYSVSREKKESFPLTVTSAQKNPTAFYLCASSPPITGGNTGELFFGEGSRLTVL.

To note about this clone: The junction differs from germline at one of its ends, possibly a read error. The chain combines TRBV28 with TRBJ1-2; possibly TRBD1 for D (5 bases). Per germline, CDR1 MDHEN and CDR2 SYDVKM. CDR3 length: 16 residues. CDR3 nucleotide sequence: TGTGCCAGCAGCTTATGGCATAGGGGCAGTGGTTATGGCTACACCTTC. Its translation is CASSLWHRGSGYGYTF.

The count of this clone is one. The chain joins TRBV6-1 to TRBJ1-4; unclear D gene. The V gene lost 4 bases and the J gene lost 8 bases, with 11 bases spanning the gap. Germline CDR1 is MNHNS and CDR2 is SASEGT. This CDR3 is 13 amino acids long. CDR3 coding DNA: TGTGCCAGCAGTGTGGAGGGCAGCGAAAAACTGTTTTTT. Protein sequence: CASSVEGSEKLFF.

Comments on this clone: This same CDR3 is encoded by further DNA sequences in the sample. The chain carries TRBV28 and TRBJ2-1, with 8 bases matching TRBD2. This CDR3 has 16 residues. The ends lost 4 bases at V and 3 bases at J; junction bases unmatched: 8. Germline CDR1 MDHEN, CDR2 SYDVKM. Written as DNA, the CDR3 is TGTGCCAGCAGTTCCCCGGGGCTAGCGGGCTACAATGAGCAGTTCTTC. It encodes CASSSPGLAGYNEQFF.

The rearrangement joins TRBV19 to TRBJ2-5; 8 positions match TRBD2. Germline lookup yields CDR1 LNHDA and CDR2 SQIVND (reference sequence). V trimming: 6 bases; J trimming: 3 bases; junction bases outside the gene matches: 9. The CDR3 consists of 15 residues. CDR3: CASSGRGGWEETQYF. The CDR3 DNA sequence: TGTGCCAGTAGCGGACGGGGGGGCTGGGAAGAGACCCAGTACTTC.

The chain links TRBV10-2 to TRBJ1-1, with TRBD1 matching 12 bases. This CDR3 region has 17 residues. The germline gives CDR1 WSHSY, CDR2 SAAADI. V shed 7 bases and J 4 bases; nucleotides not matched to a gene: 13. Written as DNA, the CDR3 is TGCGCCAGCAAAAGAGGGACAGGGGGCAGTAAAGGCACTGAAGCTTTCTTT. As protein: CASKRGTGGSKGTEAFF.

The chain carries TRBV7-7 and TRBJ2-7; 7 positions agree with TRBD1. Germline V CDR1 and CDR2: SSHAT, FNYEAQ (reference sequence). This CDR3 is built from 15 residues. With V trimmed by 5 bases and J by 0 bases, 7 bases remained unmatched. CDR3 loop: CASSAQGDSSYEQYF. In DNA form, the CDR3 reads TGTGCCAGCAGCGCGCAGGGGGATAGCTCCTACGAGCAGTACTTC.

This clone was counted a few times. The V gene is TRBV7-9, the J gene TRBJ2-7, with a weak D call TRBD1 (5 bases). Germline V gene lookup returns CDR1 SEHNR and CDR2 FQNEAQ (reference sequence). Trimming left V 5 bases short and J 2 bases short, with 13 bases between. This CDR3 region has 14 residues. CDR3 nucleotides: TGTGCCAGCAGCAGTCATGGGGCCGCCTACGAGCAGTACTTC. Amino acids: CASSSHGAAYEQYF.

V and J are TRBV18 and TRBJ1-4; 7 bases align to TRBD1. The CDR3 has 16 residues. Germline CDR1 KGHSH, CDR2 LQKENI. Unmatched junction bases numbered 6, after V lost 5 bases and J lost 0 bases. CDR3 loop: CASSSDRVATNEKLFF. CDR3 nucleotide sequence: TGTGCCAGCTCAAGCGACAGGGTAGCAACTAATGAAAAACTGTTTTTT. The full variable domain, its missing parts supplied by reference TRBV18 and TRBJ1-4, is NAGVMQNPRHLVRRRGQEARLRCSPMKGHSHVYWYRQLPEEGLKFMVYLQKENIIDESGMPKERFSAEFPKEGPSILRIQQVVRGDSAAYFCASSSDRVATNEKLFFGSGTQLSVL.

The chain combines TRBV29-1 with TRBJ2-3, with D perhaps being TRBD1 or TRBD2 (5 bases each). CDR1 SQVTM and CDR2 ANQGSEA come from the germline V gene. V was trimmed by 0 bases and J by 4 bases, leaving 8 bases between them. CDR3 length: 13 residues. The CDR3 region is CSVEDLGADTQYF. Here the CDR3 DNA reads TGCAGCGTTGAAGATTTGGGGGCAGATACGCAGTATTTT.

The chain combines TRBV7-9 with TRBJ2-3; no clear D gene. V shed 6 bases and J shed 4 bases, with 14 bases lying between them. The length of the CDR3 is 14 residues. Germline V CDR1 and CDR2: SEHNR, FQNEAQ (reference sequence). Written as DNA, the CDR3 is TGTGCCAGCAGTCCCGACTGGGCGTCAGATACGCAGTATTTT. Its translation is CASSPDWASDTQYF.

The V call is TRBV19, the J call TRBJ1-1; D is uncertain. The ends were cut back, 7 bases at V and 1 base at J, with 10 bases in the middle. Looked up from germline, CDR1 is LNHDA and CDR2 is SQIVND (reference sequence). The length of the CDR3 is 13 residues. The CDR3 protein is CASKQGANTEAFF. The CDR3 nucleotides read TGTGCCAGTAAGCAAGGAGCGAACACTGAAGCTTTCTTT.

V is TRBV5-1 and J is TRBJ2-7; TRBD1 agrees at 8 bases. The V gene end was trimmed by 2 bases and the J gene end by 7 bases; junction bases not matched to a gene: 8. There are 14 residues in the CDR3. Per the germline V gene, CDR1 is SGHRS and CDR2 is YFSETQ. This CDR3 reads CASSLISRQGEQYF. In DNA form, the CDR3 reads TGCGCCAGCAGCTTAATCTCTCGACAGGGGGAGCAGTACTTC.

The chain recombines TRBV2 with TRBJ1-1; D is possibly TRBD1 (5 bases). The CDR3 extends over 13 amino acids. Trimming took 5 bases from V and 6 from J, leaving 13 bases between them. From germline, CDR1 is SNHLY and CDR2 FYNNEI. CDR3 amino acids: CASSPGHPPEAFF. The CDR3 DNA reads as TGTGCCAGCAGTCCAGGACATCCACCTGAAGCTTTCTTT.

The V gene is TRBV29-1, the J gene TRBJ2-3, with 9 bases that match TRBD2. There are 16 residues in the CDR3. With 6 bases clipped from V and 0 bases from J, the junction kept 10 bases outside the gene matches. The V gene's germline CDR1 is SQVTM and CDR2 ANQGSEA. The CDR3, as DNA: TGCAGCGTCGCAAGACTAGCGGAAGAGAGCACAGATACGCAGTATTTT. This encodes CSVARLAEESTDTQYF.

This clone was seen at least ten times. The chain recombines TRBV28 with TRBJ2-7; tentative D call: TRBD2 (5 bases). The CDR3 sequence is 13 residues long. The germline gives CDR1 MDHEN, CDR2 SYDVKM. Trimming stripped 6 bases from V and 4 bases from J, with 13 bases between. CDR3 in amino acids: CASRSPSTYEQYF. In nucleotides, the CDR3 is TGTGCCAGCAGGAGTCCTAGCACGTACGAGCAGTACTTC. Based on the CDR3 plus reference TRBV28 and TRBJ2-7, the full variable domain is DVKVTQSSRYLVKRTGEKVFLECVQDMDHENMFWYRQDPGLGLRLIYFSYDVKMKEKGDIPEGYSVSREKKERFSLILESASTNQTSMYLCASRSPSTYEQYFGPGTRLTVT.

The chain is built from TRBV9 and TRBJ2-7; D not resolved. The ends were cut back, 6 bases at V and 3 bases at J, with 16 bases in the middle. Germline CDR1 reads SGDLS; CDR2 reads YYNGEE. The CDR3 is 14 residues long. CDR3 amino acids: CASTPPGSDYEQYF. CDR3 in DNA: TGTGCCAGCACCCCCCCCGGGTCCGACTACGAGCAGTACTTC.